This T cell receptor beta chain originates from a study of human T cells and chemical hapten exposure. Overall study: Subjects had 2% DPC placed on about 2 cm by about 2 cm of upper inner arm skin for sensitization. Reading of the patch tests, which applied 0.01% DPC to the upper back, occurred at 6 days. Study results and caveats: Donors had alopecia, so their immune response may differ from healthy people's. More PT1 expanded TCRs went with higher patch test scores.

Germline CDR1 LGHNA, CDR2 YSLEER. CDR3 length: 16 residues. With V trimmed by 5 bases and J by 7 bases, 12 bases remained unmatched. Stated time point: patch test 2, 6 weeks after DPC sensitization. Treatment here: therapeutic diphenylcyclopropenone sensitization with weekly scalp DPC. On this clonotype itself: The antigen is not known.

MiXCR, applied by TCRdb to the RACE reads, yields one record per CDR3 protein. Of 90,000 to 110,000 distinct CDR3 sequences in the sample, 9.2% are singletons; the top ten hold about 3.4%. This chain uses TRBV4-3 with TRBJ2-1, with 9 bases lining up with TRBD2. This sequence originates from a woman between 40 and 55 years old with alopecia areata. Some clones in this sample may be carry-over from other donors' samples. Source: whole blood, taken in connection with sensitization to the hapten diphenylcyclopropenone (DPC). CDR3 bases: TGCGCCAGCAGCTCCCGCGCTGGCGGGGGGGCTAATGAGCAGTTCTTC. This sequence encodes CASSSRAGGGANEQFF.